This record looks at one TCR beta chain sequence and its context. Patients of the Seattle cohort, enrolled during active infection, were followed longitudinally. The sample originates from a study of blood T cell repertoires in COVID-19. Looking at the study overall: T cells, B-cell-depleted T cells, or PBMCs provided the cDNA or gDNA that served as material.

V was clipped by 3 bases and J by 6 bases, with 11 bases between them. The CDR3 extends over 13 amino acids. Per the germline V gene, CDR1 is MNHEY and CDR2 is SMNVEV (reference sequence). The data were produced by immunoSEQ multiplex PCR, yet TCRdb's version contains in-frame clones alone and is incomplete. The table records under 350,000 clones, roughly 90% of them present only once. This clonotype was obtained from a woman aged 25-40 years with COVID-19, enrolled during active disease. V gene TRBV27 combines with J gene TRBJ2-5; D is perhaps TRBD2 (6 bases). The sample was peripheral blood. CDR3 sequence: CASSFWREKTQYF. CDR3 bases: TGTGCCAGCAGTTTTTGGAGGGAGAAGACCCAGTACTTC.